Below are 12 T cell receptor beta chains sequenced from a single sample in a study of blood T cell repertoires in COVID-19. The repertoire was sequenced with immunoSEQ multiplex PCR; TCRdb's copy has only in-frame clones and lacks some. The table has roughly 150,000 clones, approximately 84% seen once; the top ten hold roughly 6%. Sequenced input: PBMCs or T cells enriched from blood (not recorded which). The receptor set was obtained from a woman in her thirties or forties with acute COVID-19.

V and J are TRBV7-2 and TRBJ1-6, with D unclear. The CDR3 loop spans 15 amino acids. V lost 1 base and J 7 bases, leaving 11 bases between the germline ends. The germline V gene encodes CDR1 SGHTA and CDR2 FQGNSA. The CDR3 nucleotides are TGTGCCAGCAGCTTAGTAGTGGGAGCGAATTCACCCCTCCACTTT. As protein: CASSLVVGANSPLHF.

This chain joins TRBV4-2 and TRBJ2-1; 9 nucleotides line up with TRBD2. The germline V gene encodes CDR1 LGHNA and CDR2 YNFKEQ. The CDR3 runs to 16 residues. J gave up 2 bases and V 1 base, and 3 bases lay outside the gene matches. The CDR3 DNA reads TGTGCCAGCAGCCAAGGGAGGACTAGCGCCTACAATGAGCAGTTCTTC. Translating it yields CASSQGRTSAYNEQFF.

This chain connects TRBV4-2 to TRBJ1-4; weak D call: TRBD1 (5 bases). Germline assignment: CDR1 LGHNA and CDR2 YNFKEQ. The CDR3 runs 14 residues. V lost 5 bases to trimming and J lost 4 bases, with 11 bases between them. The CDR3 nucleotides read TGTGCCAGCAGCAAACAGGTAGATAATGAAAAACTGTTTTTT. Its protein product is CASSKQVDNEKLFF.

The chain links TRBV2 to TRBJ2-7; maybe TRBD1 (6 bases). The germline gives CDR1 SNHLY, CDR2 FYNNEI. The CDR3 has 11 residues. The V end lost 9 bases, the J end lost 3 bases, and 9 bases lay between the germline ends. The CDR3 nucleotides are TGTGCCAGTCGGACAGTCTACGAGCAGTACTTC. Its translation is CASRTVYEQYF.

J is TRBJ2-2 and V is TRBV3-1 (or the pseudogene TRBV3-2); 8 bases agree with TRBD2. J was trimmed by 1 base and V by 1 base; bases with no gene match: 5. Germline V gene lookup returns CDR1 LGHDT and CDR2 YNNKEL (reference sequence). This CDR3 comprises 17 residues. CDR3 loop: CASSQVSGGVNTGELFF. Written as DNA, the CDR3 is TGTGCCAGCAGCCAAGTATCGGGAGGGGTGAACACCGGGGAGCTGTTTTTT.

This chain joins TRBV27 and TRBJ2-7; the D is unclear. Trimming left V 3 bases short and J 0 bases short, with 9 bases between. The length of the CDR3 is 14 residues. Germline CDR1 MNHEY, CDR2 SMNVEV (reference sequence). Here the CDR3 DNA reads TGTGCCAGCAGTTTTGTCGACAACTCCTACGAGCAGTACGTC. This encodes CASSFVDNSYEQYV.

The chain carries TRBV28 and TRBJ2-1, with D unresolved. This CDR3 contains 16 residues. Trimming took off 6 bases at V and 6 bases at J, with 21 bases between the two ends. Per germline, CDR1 MDHEN and CDR2 SYDVKM. DNA for the CDR3: TGTGCCAGCAGCCCGAGCGTGTTAAGCGCTTTCAATGAGCAGTTCTTC. Amino acid sequence: CASSPSVLSAFNEQFF.

The chain joins TRBV5-4 to TRBJ2-7; tentative D call: TRBD1 (6 bases). The CDR3 has 15 residues. V lost 0 bases to trimming and J lost 5 bases, with 15 bases between them. Germline CDR1 is SGHNT and CDR2 is YYREEE (reference sequence). CDR3 nucleotides: TGTGCCAGCAGCTTGGGAATAGGGGGAGTTGACGAGCAGTACTTC. Its translation: CASSLGIGGVDEQYF.

CDR3 residues: CAWSVQGAGEQYF. The CDR3 bases are TGTGCCTGGAGTGTTCAGGGGGCGGGCGAGCAGTACTTC. The chain recombines TRBV30 with TRBJ2-7, with 8 bases fitting TRBD1. After removal of 0 bases from V and 6 bases from J, the junction contained 4 bases not matched to a gene. The length of the CDR3 is 13 residues. The germline CDR1 and CDR2 sequences are GTSNPN and SVGIG (reference sequence).

This clone was observed at least ten times. The chain has TRBV6-6 and TRBJ2-1; 14 positions agree with TRBD2. This CDR3 is 18 amino acids long. Germline V gene lookup returns CDR1 MNHNY and CDR2 SVGAGI (reference sequence). The junction had 8 bases not matched to a gene; V was cut back by 5 bases and J by 2 bases. The CDR3 DNA follows: TGTGCCAGCAGTCACCGACTAGCGGGAGGGATTCCCTACAATGAGCAGTTCTTC. Translating it yields CASSHRLAGGIPYNEQFF.

This clone was seen a handful of times. The rearrangement joins TRBV5-8 to TRBJ1-2; a possible D gene is TRBD1 (6 bases). Germline loops: CDR1 SGHTS, CDR2 YDEGEE. Trimming removed 0 bases from V and 2 bases from J, with 17 bases in between. The CDR3 loop spans 17 amino acids. For the CDR3, the DNA is TGTGCCAGCAGCTTGGTAATAGGAGGACAGCGAAACTATGGCTACACCTTC. It specifies CASSLVIGGQRNYGYTF.

This clone was seen a single time. The chain carries TRBV6-5 and TRBJ2-1; D perhaps matches TRBD2 (6 bases). There are 14 residues in the CDR3. The germline CDR1 and CDR2 sequences are MNHEY and SVGAGI. The V and J ends lost 5 bases and 8 bases respectively, with 16 bases between them. The DNA for the CDR3 is TGTGCCAGCAGTCCCGGGGGACCCATCTATGAGCAGTTCTTC. Translated: CASSPGGPIYEQFF.